Below are 6 T cell receptor beta chains sequenced from a single sample in a study of blood T cell repertoires in COVID-19. Sequenced by immunoSEQ multiplex PCR; TCRdb stores in-frame clones only, minus some. Altogether about 210,000 clones are present, approximately 78% being singletons, with the ten largest covering 10% to 15%. Sequenced material: peripheral blood. All receptors come from a woman aged 40 to 49 with acute or convalescent COVID-19.

The rearrangement uses TRBV4-2 and TRBJ2-1; 9 nucleotides agree with TRBD1. CDR3 size: 17 residues. Germline lookup yields CDR1 LGHNA and CDR2 YNFKEQ. J gave up 3 bases and V 0 bases, and 6 bases lay outside the gene matches. The CDR3 DNA is TGTGCCAGCAGCCAAGAATTGGGACAGGGTTACTACAATGAGCAGTTCTTC. It encodes CASSQELGQGYYNEQFF.

V usage is TRBV19 and J usage is TRBJ2-7; perhaps TRBD2 as D (6 bases). Germline V CDR1 and CDR2: LNHDA, SQIVND (reference sequence). Trimming took 1 base from V and 3 from J, leaving 10 bases between them. CDR3 size: 14 residues. CDR3 DNA: TGTGCCAGTAGTATAGGTAGCGGAAACTACGAGCAGTACTTC. Protein sequence: CASSIGSGNYEQYF.

This chain links TRBV27 with TRBJ1-2, with D perhaps TRBD1 (5 bases). Germline CDR1 is MNHEY and CDR2 is SMNVEV (reference sequence). Trimming stripped 3 bases from V and 4 bases from J, with 15 bases between. This CDR3 has 15 amino acids. The CDR3 DNA reads as TGTGCCAGCAGTTTCCAAGGTTCGGGGGTCTATGGCTACACCTTC. Its translation is CASSFQGSGVYGYTF.

This clone was seen just once. The chain employs TRBV6-1 and TRBJ1-2, with unresolved D. Trimming shortened V by 0 bases and J by 3 bases, and 11 bases separated the two germline ends. From germline, CDR1 is MNHNS and CDR2 SASEGT. This CDR3 is built from 15 residues. The CDR3 region has the DNA TGTGCCAGCAGTGAAGCTCAGAGGGTGGACTATGGCTACACCTTC. This sequence encodes CASSEAQRVDYGYTF.

CDR3 nucleotide sequence: TGCAGCGTGGTGACTAGGGCGAACACCGGGGAGCTGTTTTTT. This sequence encodes CSVVTRANTGELFF. The J gene is TRBJ2-2, the V gene TRBV29-1; possible D gene TRBD2, 6 bases. The CDR3 has 14 residues. Germline lookup yields CDR1 SQVTM and CDR2 ANQGSEA. The ends were cut back, 6 bases at V and 0 bases at J, with 11 bases in the middle.

The rearrangement links TRBV19 to TRBJ2-7, with 9 nucleotides matching TRBD1. V dropped 3 bases and J dropped 4; count of bases not matched to a gene: 4. Germline V gives CDR1 LNHDA, CDR2 SQIVND (reference sequence). CDR3 size: 14 residues. CDR3 region: CASSIVTGGYEQYF. CDR3 nucleotide sequence: TGTGCCAGTAGTATCGTGACAGGGGGATACGAGCAGTACTTC.